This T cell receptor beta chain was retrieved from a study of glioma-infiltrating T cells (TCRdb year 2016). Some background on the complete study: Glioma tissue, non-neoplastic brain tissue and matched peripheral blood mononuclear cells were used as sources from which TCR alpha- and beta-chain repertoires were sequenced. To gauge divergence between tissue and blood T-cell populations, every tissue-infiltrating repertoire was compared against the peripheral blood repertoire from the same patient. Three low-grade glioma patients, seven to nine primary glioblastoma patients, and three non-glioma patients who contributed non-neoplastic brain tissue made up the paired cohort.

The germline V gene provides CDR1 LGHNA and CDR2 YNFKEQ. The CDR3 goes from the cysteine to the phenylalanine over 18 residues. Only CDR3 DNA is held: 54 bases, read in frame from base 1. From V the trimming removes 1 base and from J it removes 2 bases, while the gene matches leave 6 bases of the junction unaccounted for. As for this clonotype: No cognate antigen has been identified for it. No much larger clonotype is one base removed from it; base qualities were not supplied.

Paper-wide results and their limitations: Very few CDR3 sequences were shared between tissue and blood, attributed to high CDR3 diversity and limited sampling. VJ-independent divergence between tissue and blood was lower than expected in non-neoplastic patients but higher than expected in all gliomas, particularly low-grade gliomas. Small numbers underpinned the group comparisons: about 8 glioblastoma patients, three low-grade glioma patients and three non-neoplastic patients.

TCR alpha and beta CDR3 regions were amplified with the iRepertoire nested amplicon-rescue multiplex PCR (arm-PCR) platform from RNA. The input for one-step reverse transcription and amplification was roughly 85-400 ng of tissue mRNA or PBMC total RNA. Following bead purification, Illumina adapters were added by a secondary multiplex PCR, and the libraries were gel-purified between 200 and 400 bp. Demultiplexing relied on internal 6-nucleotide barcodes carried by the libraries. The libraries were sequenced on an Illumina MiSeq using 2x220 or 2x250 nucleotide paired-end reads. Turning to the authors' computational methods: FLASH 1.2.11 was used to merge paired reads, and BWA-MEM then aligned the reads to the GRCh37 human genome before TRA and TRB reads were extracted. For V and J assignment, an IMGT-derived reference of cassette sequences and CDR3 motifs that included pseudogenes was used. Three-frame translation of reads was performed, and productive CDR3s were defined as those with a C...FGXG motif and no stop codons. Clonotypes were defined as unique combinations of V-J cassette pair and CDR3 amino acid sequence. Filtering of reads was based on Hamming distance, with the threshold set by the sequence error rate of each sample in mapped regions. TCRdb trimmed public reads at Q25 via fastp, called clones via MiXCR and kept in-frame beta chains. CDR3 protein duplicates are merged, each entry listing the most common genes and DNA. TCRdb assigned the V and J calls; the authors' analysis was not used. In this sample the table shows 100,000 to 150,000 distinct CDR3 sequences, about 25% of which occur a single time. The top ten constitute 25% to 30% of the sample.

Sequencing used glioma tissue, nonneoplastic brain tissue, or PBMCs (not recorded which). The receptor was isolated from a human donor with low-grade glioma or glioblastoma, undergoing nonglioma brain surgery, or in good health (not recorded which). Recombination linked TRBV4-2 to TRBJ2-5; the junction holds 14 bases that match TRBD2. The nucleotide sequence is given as TGTGCCAGCAGCCAAGGGGGACTAGCGGGGGAACGACAAGAGACCCAGTACTTC. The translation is CASSQGGLAGERQETQYF.